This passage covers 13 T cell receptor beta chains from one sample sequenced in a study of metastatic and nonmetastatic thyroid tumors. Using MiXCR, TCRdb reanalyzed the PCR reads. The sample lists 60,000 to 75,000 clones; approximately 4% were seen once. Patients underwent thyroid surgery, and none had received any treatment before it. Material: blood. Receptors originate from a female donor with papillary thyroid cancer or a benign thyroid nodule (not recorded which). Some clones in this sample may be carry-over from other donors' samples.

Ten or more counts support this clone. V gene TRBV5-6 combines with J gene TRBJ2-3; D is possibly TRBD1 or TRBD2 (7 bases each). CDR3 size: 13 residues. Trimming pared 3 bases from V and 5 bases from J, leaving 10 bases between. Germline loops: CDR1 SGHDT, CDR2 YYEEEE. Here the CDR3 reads CASSSGGVDTQYF. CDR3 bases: TGTGCCAGCAGCTCAGGGGGGGTAGATACGCAGTATTTT.

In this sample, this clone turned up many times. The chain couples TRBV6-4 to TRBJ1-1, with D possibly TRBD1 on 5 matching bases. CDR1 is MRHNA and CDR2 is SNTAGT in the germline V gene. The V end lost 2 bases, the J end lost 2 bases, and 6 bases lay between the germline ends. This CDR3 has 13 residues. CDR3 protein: CASSDRDNTEAFF. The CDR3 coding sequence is TGTGCCAGCAGTGACCGGGACAACACTGAAGCTTTCTTT.

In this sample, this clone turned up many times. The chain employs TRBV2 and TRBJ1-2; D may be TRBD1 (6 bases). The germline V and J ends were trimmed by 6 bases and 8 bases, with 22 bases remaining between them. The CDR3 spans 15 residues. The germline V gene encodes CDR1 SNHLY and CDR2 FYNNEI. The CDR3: CASRDPAGHLSGYTF. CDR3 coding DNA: TGTGCCAGCAGGGACCCGGCGGGACACCTGTCCGGCTACACCTTC.

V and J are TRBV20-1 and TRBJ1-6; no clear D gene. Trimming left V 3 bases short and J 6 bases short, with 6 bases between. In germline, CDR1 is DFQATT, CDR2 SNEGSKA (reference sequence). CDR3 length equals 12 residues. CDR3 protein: CSASGGNSPLHF. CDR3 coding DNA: TGCAGTGCTAGTGGAGGTAATTCACCCCTCCACTTT.

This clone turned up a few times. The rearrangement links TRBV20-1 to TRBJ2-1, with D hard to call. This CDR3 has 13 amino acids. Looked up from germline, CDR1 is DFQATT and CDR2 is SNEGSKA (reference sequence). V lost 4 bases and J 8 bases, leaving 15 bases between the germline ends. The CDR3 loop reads CSAIPPSKHEQFF. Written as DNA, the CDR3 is TGCAGTGCTATTCCCCCCAGTAAGCATGAGCAGTTCTTC.

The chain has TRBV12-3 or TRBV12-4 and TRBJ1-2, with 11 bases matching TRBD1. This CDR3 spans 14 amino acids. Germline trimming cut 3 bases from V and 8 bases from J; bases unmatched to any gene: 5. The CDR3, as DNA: TGTGCCAGCAGTTTTACGGGACAGGGGGGCGGCTACACCTTC. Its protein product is CASSFTGQGGGYTF.

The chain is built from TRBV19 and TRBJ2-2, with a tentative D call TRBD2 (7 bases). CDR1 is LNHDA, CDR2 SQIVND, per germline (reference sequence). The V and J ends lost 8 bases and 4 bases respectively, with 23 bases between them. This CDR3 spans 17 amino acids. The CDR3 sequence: CASRGHRGGASTGELFF. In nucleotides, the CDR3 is TGTGCCAGTCGCGGGCATAGAGGGGGGGCGAGCACCGGGGAGCTGTTTTTT.

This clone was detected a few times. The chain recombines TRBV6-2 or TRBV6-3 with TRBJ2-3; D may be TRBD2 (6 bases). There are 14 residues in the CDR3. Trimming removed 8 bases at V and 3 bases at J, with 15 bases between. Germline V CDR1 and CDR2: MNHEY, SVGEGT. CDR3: CASSKGGETDTQYF. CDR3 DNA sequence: TGTGCCAGCTCCAAGGGAGGAGAAACAGATACGCAGTATTTT.

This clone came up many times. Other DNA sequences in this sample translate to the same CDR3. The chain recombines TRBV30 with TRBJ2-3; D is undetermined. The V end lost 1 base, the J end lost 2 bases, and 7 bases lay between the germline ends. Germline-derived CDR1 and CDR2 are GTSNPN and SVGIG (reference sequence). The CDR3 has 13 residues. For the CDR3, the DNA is TGTGCCTGGAGTGGTATATCCACAGATACGCAGTATTTT. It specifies CAWSGISTDTQYF.

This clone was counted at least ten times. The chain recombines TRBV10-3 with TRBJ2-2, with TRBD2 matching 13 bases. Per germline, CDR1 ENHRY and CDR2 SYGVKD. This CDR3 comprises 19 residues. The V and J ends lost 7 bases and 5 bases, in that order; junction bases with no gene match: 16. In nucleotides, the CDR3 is TGTGCCATCAAGGGGGGGCTAGGACTAGCGGGAGCAGAAACCGGGGAGCTGTTTTTT. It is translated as CAIKGGLGLAGAETGELFF.

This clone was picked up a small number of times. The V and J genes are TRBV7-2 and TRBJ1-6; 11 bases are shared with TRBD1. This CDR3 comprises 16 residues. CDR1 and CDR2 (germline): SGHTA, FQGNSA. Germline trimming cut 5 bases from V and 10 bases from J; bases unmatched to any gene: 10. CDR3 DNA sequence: TGTGCCAGCAGCAGTGACCGGGACAGGGGGTGGTCACCCCTCCACTTT. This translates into CASSSDRDRGWSPLHF.

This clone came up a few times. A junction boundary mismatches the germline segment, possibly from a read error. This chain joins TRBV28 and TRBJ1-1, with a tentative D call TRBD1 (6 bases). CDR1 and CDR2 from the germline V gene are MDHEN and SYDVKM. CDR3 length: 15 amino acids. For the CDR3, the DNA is TGTGCCAGTAGCCGGAACAGGGCTCGGAACACTCAAGCTTTCTTT. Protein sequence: CASSRNRARNTQAFF.

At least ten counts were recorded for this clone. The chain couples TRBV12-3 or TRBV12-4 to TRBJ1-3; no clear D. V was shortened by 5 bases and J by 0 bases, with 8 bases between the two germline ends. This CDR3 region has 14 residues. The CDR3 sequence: CASSAQSSGNTIYF. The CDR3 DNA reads TGTGCCAGCAGTGCACAGAGCTCTGGAAACACCATATATTTT.